The present T cell receptor (beta chain) was sequenced within a study of Ad26.COV2.S vaccination and SARS-CoV-2 variants. Study-level background: Donor was assigned to the Ad26.COV2.S arm of trial COV1001. Study-level findings and limits: Following vaccination, spike-specific CD8+ and CD4+ T cell responses reportedly exhibited substantial breadth. Analyses that measured TCR breadth and depth may have underestimated total T cell responses.

Measured with immunoSEQ multiplex PCR; TCRdb has only the in-frame clones, and not every one. The sample contains 380,000 or so clones, about 89% of which appear only once. Worth noting for this clone: The antigen is not known. Other nucleotide sequences in the sample specify the same CDR3.

The CDR3 totals 13 residues. Germline CDR1 reads SGDLS; CDR2 reads YYNGEE. Trimming cost V 0 bases and J 1 base, with 2 bases left between them. Regarding treatment: roughly 20 received Ad26.COV2.S at low or high dose, single or two shots; about 5 received placebo; per-sample allocation not given. Day 63 following the first vaccine or placebo injection was when the samples were taken. This sequence originates from a person between 18 and 65 years old who received the Ad26.COV2.S COVID-19 vaccine or a placebo. This chain connects TRBV9 to TRBJ2-1, with D uncertain. Sample: peripheral blood, taken in a trial of Ad26.COV2.S vaccine versus placebo. CDR3 in amino acids: CASSVGSYNEQFF. CDR3 nucleotide sequence: TGTGCCAGCAGCGTAGGATCCTACAATGAGCAGTTCTTC.